This T cell receptor beta chain originates from a study of T cells after yellow fever vaccination. Study-wide findings and caveats: The CD4 compartment and the CD8 compartment contained a small share of clonotypes in common. Most clones from primary vaccination were detected again post-booster (roughly 96% CD4, roughly 91% CD8).

Germline loops: CDR1 KGHSH, CDR2 LQKENI. Germline trimming cut 4 bases from V and 4 bases from J; bases unmatched to any gene: 4. This CDR3 comprises 14 residues. As TCR cDNA was made by 5'RACE template switching, a universal primer site and UMIs were added. TCRdb passed the 5' RACE reads through MiXCR, listing each CDR3 protein once. Among about 400,000 distinct CDR3 sequences listed, more than 5.5% were seen once. This clonotype was counted a few times. Its antigen is undetermined. This clonotype originated in a man aged 25 to 40 who received the YFV17D yellow fever vaccine. The specimen was PBMCs, collected 5 days after the yellow fever booster vaccination. This rearrangement joins TRBV18 to TRBJ2-7; 10 nucleotides line up with TRBD1. CDR3 nucleotides: TGTGCCAGCTCACGAGGGACAGGGGATTACGAGCAGTACTTC. Translating gives CASSRGTGDYEQYF.